These 30 T cell receptor beta chains came from one sample sequenced in a study of blood T cell repertoires in COVID-19. The assay was immunoSEQ multiplex PCR, and TCRdb's table has in-frame clones only and misses some. Of around 78,000 clones in the sample, about nine tenths are singletons; the top ten hold 11%. Specimen: peripheral blood. The receptors were gathered from a man aged 65-85 years with active or convalescent COVID-19.

The genes are TRBV21-1 and TRBJ2-1; TRBD1, the table's D call, was not compared with the DNA. TRBV21-1 is marked as a pseudogene. The CDR3 has 16 amino acids. CDR3 amino acids: CASARLDSRRYNEQFF. The CDR3 coding sequence is TGTGCCAGCGCCCGCCTGGACAGCCGTAGGTACAATGAGCAGTTCTTC.

V usage is TRBV18 and J usage is TRBJ2-1; D is perhaps TRBD2 (7 bases). The germline V gene has CDR1 KGHSH and CDR2 LQKENI. The CDR3 is 16 amino acids. V gave up 6 bases and J gave up 2 bases, with 17 bases separating them. CDR3: CASSSNGGGAYNEQFF. In nucleotides, the CDR3 is TGTGCCAGCTCCTCAAATGGGGGGGGCGCCTACAATGAGCAGTTCTTC.

This clone was seen a few times. J is TRBJ2-2 and V is TRBV7-3; no definite D call. Germline CDR1 SGHTA, CDR2 FQGTGA. CDR3 length equals 13 residues. Trimming pared 2 bases from V and 5 bases from J, leaving 6 bases between. The CDR3 loop is CASSLLETGELFF. In nucleotides, the CDR3 is TGTGCCAGCAGCTTATTAGAGACCGGGGAGCTGTTTTTT.

V gene TRBV15 combines with J gene TRBJ1-4, with D possibly matching TRBD1 (6 bases). Germline V gene data show CDR1 as LNHNV and CDR2 as YYDKDF (reference sequence). The CDR3 has 13 residues. Trimming cost V 7 bases and J 5 bases, with 11 bases left between them. The CDR3 bases are TGTGCCACCAAGGACAGAAACAATGAAAAACTGTTTTTT. Translated, it gives CATKDRNNEKLFF. Based on the CDR3 plus reference TRBV15 and TRBJ1-4, the full variable domain is DAMVIQNPRYQVTQFGKPVTLSCSQTLNHNVMYWYQQKSSQAPKLLFHYYDKDFNNEADTPDNFQSRRPNTSFCFLDIRSPGLGDTAMYLCATKDRNNEKLFFGSGTQLSVL.

The genes are TRBV6-2 or TRBV6-3 and TRBJ2-5; 11 bases agree with TRBD1. CDR3 length: 19 residues. Trimming removed 2 bases from V and 5 bases from J; junction bases left unmatched: 16. From germline, CDR1 is MNHEY and CDR2 SVGEGT. The chain's CDR3 is CASSYPWTGGTSATETQYF. The CDR3 DNA sequence: TGTGCCAGCAGTTACCCTTGGACAGGGGGCACTTCGGCCACGGAGACCCAGTACTTC.

This clone was seen a single time. This chain uses TRBV7-9 with TRBJ2-1; TRBD2 is a possible D gene (5 bases). The germline CDR1 and CDR2 sequences are SEHNR and FQNEAQ (reference sequence). This CDR3 is built from 14 residues. The V gene lost 0 bases and the J gene lost 7 bases, with 10 bases spanning the gap. The CDR3 DNA reads as TGTGCCAGCAGCTTAGCGGGAGAGTGGAATGAGCAGTTCTTC. This encodes CASSLAGEWNEQFF.

V is TRBV7-2 and J is TRBJ2-7; D is perhaps TRBD2 (6 bases). V lost 4 bases to trimming and J lost 6 bases, with 10 bases between them. There are 12 residues in the CDR3. In germline, CDR1 is SGHTA, CDR2 FQGNSA. DNA of the CDR3: TGTGCCAGCAGCTCCCGGGGGACCGAGCAGTACTTC. Translating it yields CASSSRGTEQYF.

J is TRBJ1-5 and V is TRBV6-6; TRBD1 might be the D (5 bases). The CDR3 loop spans 15 amino acids. Looked up from germline, CDR1 is MNHNY and CDR2 is SVGAGI (reference sequence). Trimming removed 2 bases at V and 2 bases at J, with 10 bases between. The CDR3 loop is CASSYTGGGNQPQHF. Here the CDR3 DNA reads TGTGCCAGCAGTTACACGGGGGGGGGCAATCAGCCCCAGCATTTT.

The rearrangement joins TRBV7-8 to TRBJ1-5; D is undetermined. Deletions cut 5 bases from V and 4 bases from J, with 12 bases between. The CDR3 is 14 residues long. Germline CDR1 reads SGHVS; CDR2 reads FQNEAQ. The chain's CDR3 is CASSPLAPNQPQHF. The CDR3 nucleotides are TGTGCCAGCAGCCCCCTGGCCCCAAATCAGCCCCAGCATTTT.

The chain recombines TRBV29-1 with TRBJ2-7; D may be TRBD1 (5 bases). The CDR3 runs to 13 residues. Germline V CDR1 and CDR2: SQVTM, ANQGSEA. V lost 5 bases to trimming and J lost 5 bases, with 16 bases between them. CDR3 sequence (DNA): TGCAGCGTTTCAGGGTGGGCAACTAACGAGCAGTACTTC. It yields the protein CSVSGWATNEQYF.

This chain uses TRBV5-1 with TRBJ2-7, with D tentatively TRBD1 (5 bases). Looked up from germline, CDR1 is SGHRS and CDR2 is YFSETQ. The CDR3 runs 15 residues. Trimming cost V 0 bases and J 1 base, with 11 bases left between them. CDR3 nucleotides: TGCGCCAGCAGCTTGGGCAGGGTGGAGTCCTACGAGCAGTACTTC. Translated, it gives CASSLGRVESYEQYF.

The gene calls are TRBV27 and TRBJ2-7; 9 bases are a match to TRBD2. CDR1 is MNHEY and CDR2 is SMNVEV in the germline V gene (reference sequence). This CDR3 has 15 amino acids. V was pared by 3 bases and J by 13 bases, with 16 bases of the junction left unmatched. DNA of the CDR3: TGTGCCAGCAGTTTTCAACCCACGGGGACTAGCCGGTTTTACTTC. This sequence encodes CASSFQPTGTSRFYF.

This CDR3 is CASSSPRGVYEQYF. DNA for the CDR3: TGTGCCAGCAGTTCCCCCCGGGGGGTCTACGAGCAGTACTTC. This chain connects TRBV28 to TRBJ2-7; 7 nucleotides align to TRBD2. The junction had 6 bases not matched to a gene; V was cut back by 4 bases and J by 3 bases. Germline lookup yields CDR1 MDHEN and CDR2 SYDVKM. The CDR3 length is 14 residues.

The chain couples TRBV30 to TRBJ2-2; 12 nucleotides match TRBD2. This CDR3 is 15 amino acids long. Trimming cost V 6 bases and J 4 bases; bases outside gene matches: 6. Per germline, CDR1 GTSNPN and CDR2 SVGIG (reference sequence). The CDR3 is CACLRLAGVTGELFF. The CDR3 nucleotides read TGTGCCTGCCTAAGACTAGCGGGAGTCACCGGGGAGCTGTTTTTT.

The CDR3 DNA is TGCGCCAGCAGCTTGGGCGGGACCTGGGGGGGCACAGATACGCAGTATTTT. This codes for CASSLGGTWGGTDTQYF. The gene calls are TRBV5-1 and TRBJ2-3, with D perhaps matching TRBD2 (6 bases). The CDR3 length is 17 residues. CDR1 is SGHRS, CDR2 YFSETQ, per germline. Trimming cost V 0 bases and J 1 base, with 15 bases left between them.

This clone was recorded many times. This chain uses TRBV28 with TRBJ2-7; D unclear. Trimming took 2 bases from V and 3 from J, leaving 5 bases between them. The CDR3 has 12 residues. Germline V lookup: CDR1 MDHEN, CDR2 SYDVKM. The CDR3 coding sequence is TGTGCCAGCAGTTTACCTTACTACGAGCAGTACTTC. This codes for CASSLPYYEQYF.

The rearrangement joins TRBV24-1 to TRBJ2-2; D might be TRBD1 (6 bases). Germline lookup yields CDR1 KGHDR and CDR2 SFDVKD. The CDR3 has 14 residues. V lost 7 bases and J 4 bases, leaving 12 bases between the germline ends. The CDR3 is CATRMGQGTGELFF. The CDR3 DNA follows: TGTGCCACCAGGATGGGACAAGGCACCGGGGAGCTGTTTTTT.

The CDR3 DNA reads TGTGCCAGTAACCCGACAGGGAGGAATGAAAAACTGTTTTTT. Its protein is CASNPTGRNEKLFF. This chain joins TRBV19 and TRBJ1-4, with 7 bases matching TRBD1. J gave up 5 bases and V 7 bases, and 7 bases lay outside the gene matches. This CDR3 comprises 14 residues. Germline CDR1 and CDR2: LNHDA and SQIVND (reference sequence).

In its sample, this clone was seen once. The chain is built from TRBV28 and TRBJ1-1; D not resolved. The CDR3 runs to 12 residues. CDR1 and CDR2 (germline): MDHEN, SYDVKM. Trimming cost V 1 base and J 7 bases, with 7 bases left between them. The CDR3 spells CASSLLRNEAFF. In DNA form, the CDR3 reads TGTGCCAGCAGTTTATTGCGGAATGAAGCTTTCTTT.

The chain couples TRBV9 to TRBJ1-2; 9 nucleotides line up with TRBD1. CDR1 and CDR2 from the germline V gene are SGDLS and YYNGEE. This CDR3 has 14 amino acids. With 5 bases clipped from V and 7 bases from J, the junction kept 9 bases outside the gene matches. The CDR3 here is CASSLGQGSGGYTF. In DNA, the CDR3 is TGTGCCAGCAGTCTTGGACAGGGGTCGGGTGGCTACACCTTC.

The chain is built from TRBV4-1 and TRBJ1-1, with 8 positions matching TRBD1. The CDR3 contains 15 residues. Germline values: CDR1 MGHRA, CDR2 YSYEKL. Trimming at V came to 1 base and at J to 4 bases, leaving 5 bases not matched to a gene. The DNA for the CDR3 is TGCGCCAGCAGCCAAGCAAGGACAGGGATCACTGAAGCTTTCTTT. It encodes CASSQARTGITEAFF.

This clone was recorded a few times. The V gene is TRBV7-2, the J gene TRBJ1-1; 8 nucleotides agree with TRBD1. CDR1 and CDR2 (germline): SGHTA, FQGNSA. There are 15 residues in the CDR3. V lost 5 bases, J lost 6 bases, and 11 bases stayed unmatched. The CDR3 is CASSPQTGGIAEAFF. The DNA of the CDR3 is TGTGCCAGCAGCCCGCAAACAGGGGGAATCGCTGAAGCTTTCTTT.

V and J are TRBV9 and TRBJ1-3; D call uncertain. CDR3 length: 14 amino acids. Per the germline V gene, CDR1 is SGDLS and CDR2 is YYNGEE. The germline V and J ends were trimmed by 6 bases and 0 bases, with 10 bases remaining between them. DNA for the CDR3: TGTGCCAGCACTCCTGGGAGCTCTGGAAACACCATATATTTT. Protein sequence: CASTPGSSGNTIYF.

The rearrangement links TRBV11-3 to TRBJ2-2, with TRBD1 matching 7 bases. CDR1 SGHNT and CDR2 YENEEA come from the germline V gene. V lost 2 bases, J lost 3 bases, and 9 bases stayed unmatched. The CDR3 has 17 residues. The CDR3 nucleotides are TGTGCCAGCAGCTTATCAAATCGGGACAGCTACACCGGGGAGCTGTTTTTT. It specifies CASSLSNRDSYTGELFF.

The chain links TRBV10-3 to TRBJ1-4; 8 nucleotides align to TRBD1. Unmatched junction bases numbered 5, after V lost 0 bases and J lost 5 bases. CDR3 length: 16 amino acids. Germline loops: CDR1 ENHRY, CDR2 SYGVKD. CDR3 nucleotides: TGTGCCATCAGTGAGTCCAGGGGGCAGGGGAATGAAAAACTGTTTTTT. Translating it yields CAISESRGQGNEKLFF.

The genes are TRBV10-3 and TRBJ1-1; TRBD1 matches 8 bases. This CDR3 spans 16 amino acids. Germline trimming cut 2 bases from V and 7 bases from J; bases unmatched to any gene: 12. CDR1 ENHRY and CDR2 SYGVKD come from the germline V gene. As DNA, the CDR3 is TGTGCCATCAGTGAGACCCCTCAGGGGGCGAGGAATGAAGCTTTCTTT. Translation: CAISETPQGARNEAFF.

The chain recombines TRBV3-1 (or the pseudogene TRBV3-2) with TRBJ2-7, with 10 nucleotides matching TRBD2. This CDR3 is built from 17 residues. From germline, CDR1 is LGHDT and CDR2 YNNKEL (reference sequence). V gave up 1 base and J gave up 2 bases; unmatched junction bases: 8. The CDR3 protein is CASSQGSRLAGTYEQYF. In DNA, the CDR3 is TGTGCCAGCAGCCAAGGAAGCCGACTAGCGGGCACCTACGAGCAGTACTTC.

This rearrangement joins TRBV2 to TRBJ2-3; 7 bases match TRBD2. This CDR3 comprises 15 residues. Germline values: CDR1 SNHLY, CDR2 FYNNEI. The V and J ends lost 10 bases and 4 bases, in that order; junction bases with no gene match: 14. This CDR3 is CATQRDLGGADTQYF. DNA of the CDR3: TGTGCCACCCAGCGGGACCTTGGGGGGGCAGATACGCAGTATTTT.

CDR3 nucleotides: TGTGCCAGCAGTCGGCGGGAGGTTCTATACATTCAGTACTTC. The encoded protein is CASSRREVLYIQYF. J is TRBJ2-4 and V is TRBV6-2 or TRBV6-3; 8 bases agree with TRBD2. V shed 5 bases and J 8 bases; nucleotides not matched to a gene: 8. The CDR3 has 14 amino acids. The germline V gene has CDR1 MNHEY and CDR2 SVGEGT.

This chain uses TRBV6-6 with TRBJ2-7; D is perhaps TRBD2 (6 bases). V gave up 0 bases and J gave up 3 bases, with 15 bases separating them. Germline CDR1 MNHNY, CDR2 SVGAGI (reference sequence). The length of the CDR3 is 16 residues. The CDR3 sequence: CASSYSAAFGGYEQYF. DNA of the CDR3: TGTGCCAGCAGTTACTCCGCTGCCTTCGGGGGCTACGAGCAGTACTTC.